This is a list of T cell receptor beta chains from one sample in a study of identical twins. TCRdb re-called the 5' RACE reads through MiXCR, storing one row per CDR3 protein. The data show roughly 770,000 distinct CDR3 sequences, 15% to 20% seen once. These data were also reused for a study on T cells expressing NK-cell markers.

The sample consisted of PBMCs. Every receptor here comes from a young woman in good health. Each CDR3 is given with its conserved first and last residue. The order of the fields is V gene, clone size, D gene, J gene, CDR3 length, CDR3 protein, CDR3 DNA. A D gene is named only where the DNA matches it firmly. Size is stated for part of the rows, as once, few or many counts, or as a class when the clone is expanded.

V gene: TRBV28
clone size: few
D gene: TRBD1
J gene: TRBJ2-1
CDR3 length: 15
CDR3 protein: CASSATGGAYNEQFF
CDR3 DNA: TGTGCCAGCAGTGCCACAGGGGGCGCCTACAATGAGCAGTTCTTC

V gene: TRBV18
clone size: NA
D gene: TRBD2
J gene: TRBJ2-7
CDR3 length: 15
CDR3 protein: CASSPRTSGIYEQYF
CDR3 DNA: TGTGCCAGCTCACCGCGGACTAGCGGGATCTACGAGCAGTACTTC

V gene: TRBV5-4
clone size: few
D gene: TRBD1
J gene: TRBJ2-6
CDR3 length: 17
CDR3 protein: CASRTGTVNSGANVLTF
CDR3 DNA: TGTGCCAGCAGGACCGGGACAGTTAACTCTGGGGCCAACGTCCTGACTTTC

V gene: TRBV25-1
clone size: few
D gene: NA
J gene: TRBJ2-5
CDR3 length: 16
CDR3 protein: CASSEIGRMYQETQYF
CDR3 DNA: TGTGCCAGCAGTGAAATCGGACGGATGTACCAAGAGACCCAGTACTTC

V gene: TRBV4-2
clone size: NA
D gene: TRBD2
J gene: TRBJ2-3
CDR3 length: 17
CDR3 protein: CASSQTEVRGDTDTQYF
CDR3 DNA: TGTGCCAGCAGCCAAACTGAAGTGCGGGGGGACACAGATACGCAGTATTTT

V gene: TRBV4-1
clone size: NA
D gene: NA
J gene: TRBJ2-3
CDR3 length: 13
CDR3 protein: CASSRDFSDTQYF
CDR3 DNA: TGCGCCAGCAGCCGGGACTTTTCAGATACGCAGTATTTT

V gene: TRBV3-1
clone size: few
D gene: NA
J gene: TRBJ2-1
CDR3 length: 12
CDR3 protein: CASSQALNEQFF
CDR3 DNA: TGTGCCAGCAGCCAAGCCCTTAATGAGCAGTTCTTC

V gene: TRBV6-1
clone size: few
D gene: NA
J gene: TRBJ1-2
CDR3 length: 14
CDR3 protein: CATTQGDSNYGYTF
CDR3 DNA: TGTGCCACTACGCAGGGCGACAGTAACTATGGCTACACCTTC

V gene: TRBV25-1
clone size: few
D gene: TRBD2
J gene: TRBJ2-7
CDR3 length: 19
CDR3 protein: CASSDPRGVRGSGTNEQYF
CDR3 DNA: TGTGCCAGCAGTGATCCCCGTGGAGTCCGCGGGAGCGGCACCAACGAGCAGTACTTC

V gene: TRBV9
clone size: few
D gene: NA
J gene: TRBJ1-1
CDR3 length: 13
CDR3 protein: CASSPPRDTEAFF
CDR3 DNA: TGTGCCAGCAGCCCCCCCCGGGACACTGAAGCTTTCTTT

V gene: TRBV5-1
clone size: NA
D gene: TRBD1
J gene: TRBJ2-2
CDR3 length: 16
CDR3 protein: CASRQKTGGNTGELFF
CDR3 DNA: TGCGCCAGCAGACAAAAGACAGGGGGCAACACCGGGGAGCTGTTTTTT

V gene: TRBV5-1
clone size: many
D gene: NA
J gene: TRBJ2-7
CDR3 length: 14
CDR3 protein: CASTGSYGSYEQYF
CDR3 DNA: TGCGCCAGCACTGGGTCTTACGGGAGCTACGAGCAGTACTTC

V gene: TRBV5-1
clone size: few
D gene: TRBD1
J gene: TRBJ1-2
CDR3 length: 14
CDR3 protein: CASSGDSTNYGYTF
CDR3 DNA: TGCGCCAGCAGCGGGGACAGCACTAACTATGGCTACACCTTC

V gene: TRBV29-1
clone size: NA
D gene: NA
J gene: TRBJ2-1
CDR3 length: 11
CDR3 protein: CSVVFQEAQFF
CDR3 DNA: TGCAGCGTTGTTTTCCAGGAAGCTCAGTTCTTC

V gene: TRBV5-1
clone size: few
D gene: NA
J gene: TRBJ2-1
CDR3 length: 15
CDR3 protein: CASSLGDLVSNEQFF
CDR3 DNA: TGCGCCAGCAGCTTGGGTGACTTAGTAAGCAATGAGCAGTTCTTC

V gene: TRBV18
clone size: NA
D gene: NA
J gene: TRBJ1-1
CDR3 length: 14
CDR3 protein: CASSPPWGRAEAFF
CDR3 DNA: TGTGCCAGCTCACCCCCCTGGGGTAGGGCTGAAGCTTTCTTT

V gene: TRBV9
clone size: NA
D gene: TRBD2
J gene: TRBJ2-1
CDR3 length: 15
CDR3 protein: CASSPPRLAGVEQFF
CDR3 DNA: TGTGCCAGCAGCCCCCCTCGGCTAGCGGGAGTGGAGCAGTTCTTC

V gene: TRBV7-3
clone size: NA
D gene: NA
J gene: TRBJ2-7
CDR3 length: 13
CDR3 protein: CASSLSSGGEQYF
CDR3 DNA: TGTGCCAGCAGCTTATCATCAGGAGGCGAGCAGTACTTC

V gene: TRBV29-1
clone size: NA
D gene: TRBD2
J gene: TRBJ2-1
CDR3 length: 16
CDR3 protein: CSVEDSSGSIDNEQFF
CDR3 DNA: TGCAGCGTTGAAGATTCCAGCGGGAGTATCGACAATGAGCAGTTCTTC

V gene: TRBV12-3/TRBV12-4
clone size: NA
D gene: NA
J gene: TRBJ1-2
CDR3 length: 13
CDR3 protein: CASSFGPVDGYTF
CDR3 DNA: TGTGCCAGCAGTTTCGGGCCGGTGGATGGCTACACCTTC

V gene: TRBV14
clone size: NA
D gene: NA
J gene: TRBJ2-7
CDR3 length: 16
CDR3 protein: CASSQPGQTSSYEQYF
CDR3 DNA: TGTGCCAGCAGCCAACCAGGACAGACCAGCTCCTACGAGCAGTACTTC

V gene: TRBV11-2
clone size: few
D gene: TRBD1
J gene: TRBJ1-1
CDR3 length: 15
CDR3 protein: CASSLVGTGRTEAFF
CDR3 DNA: TGTGCCAGCAGCCTTGTCGGGACAGGGCGTACTGAAGCTTTCTTT

V gene: TRBV20-1
clone size: few
D gene: NA
J gene: TRBJ1-2
CDR3 length: 13
CDR3 protein: CSASGRTVYGYTF
CDR3 DNA: TGCAGTGCTAGTGGCCGTACAGTCTATGGCTACACCTTC

V gene: TRBV25-1
clone size: NA
D gene: NA
J gene: TRBJ2-3
CDR3 length: 11
CDR3 protein: CASSTMGTQYF
CDR3 DNA: TGTGCCAGCAGTACCATGGGTACGCAGTATTTT

V gene: TRBV7-8
clone size: few
D gene: NA
J gene: TRBJ1-1
CDR3 length: 13
CDR3 protein: CASSLAGDPEAFF
CDR3 DNA: TGTGCCAGCAGCTTAGCGGGAGATCCTGAAGCTTTCTTT

V gene: TRBV3-1
clone size: few
D gene: NA
J gene: TRBJ2-7
CDR3 length: 12
CDR3 protein: CASSRGQHEQYF
CDR3 DNA: TGTGCCAGCAGCCGGGGACAACACGAGCAGTACTTC

V gene: TRBV27
clone size: few
D gene: NA
J gene: TRBJ2-7
CDR3 length: 11
CDR3 protein: CASIGRYEQYF
CDR3 DNA: TGTGCCAGCATTGGGAGATACGAGCAGTACTTC

V gene: TRBV29-1
clone size: NA
D gene: TRBD2
J gene: TRBJ2-5
CDR3 length: 12
CDR3 protein: CSVGEGGRLQYF
CDR3 DNA: TGCAGCGTTGGTGAAGGCGGGAGACTGCAGTACTTC

V gene: TRBV6-1
clone size: NA
D gene: NA
J gene: TRBJ2-1
CDR3 length: 13
CDR3 protein: CAIRAARSDEQFF
CDR3 DNA: TGTGCCATCCGCGCAGCGAGGTCAGATGAGCAGTTCTTC

V gene: TRBV9
clone size: few
D gene: TRBD1
J gene: TRBJ1-1
CDR3 length: 15
CDR3 protein: CASSLRTGEDTEAFF
CDR3 DNA: TGTGCCAGCAGCCTTCGGACAGGGGAGGACACTGAAGCTTTCTTT

V gene: TRBV29-1
clone size: NA
D gene: NA
J gene: TRBJ2-5
CDR3 length: 15
CDR3 protein: CSVEDLRTNQETQYF
CDR3 DNA: TGCAGCGTTGAAGATCTCCGGACTAATCAAGAGACCCAGTACTTC

V gene: TRBV20-1
clone size: few
D gene: TRBD2
J gene: TRBJ2-1
CDR3 length: 14
CDR3 protein: CSARKAGGPSEQFF
CDR3 DNA: TGCAGTGCTAGAAAGGCGGGGGGGCCTTCCGAGCAGTTCTTC

V gene: TRBV13
clone size: few
D gene: TRBD2
J gene: TRBJ2-3
CDR3 length: 17
CDR3 protein: CASSERTSGGSTDTQYF
CDR3 DNA: TGTGCCAGCAGCGAAAGGACTAGCGGGGGTAGCACAGATACGCAGTATTTT

V gene: TRBV7-9
clone size: NA
D gene: TRBD2
J gene: TRBJ2-6
CDR3 length: 16
CDR3 protein: CASSVAGGSGANVLTF
CDR3 DNA: TGTGCCAGCAGCGTAGCGGGAGGGAGTGGGGCCAACGTCCTGACTTTC

V gene: TRBV7-9
clone size: few
D gene: NA
J gene: TRBJ1-1
CDR3 length: 15
CDR3 protein: CASSPSWQTNTEAFF
CDR3 DNA: TGTGCCAGCAGCCCATCTTGGCAGACGAACACTGAAGCTTTCTTT

V gene: TRBV7-8
clone size: few
D gene: TRBD1
J gene: TRBJ2-6
CDR3 length: 17
CDR3 protein: CASSPRGPNSGANVLTF
CDR3 DNA: TGTGCCAGCAGCCCCAGGGGGCCGAACTCTGGGGCCAACGTCCTGACTTTC

V gene: TRBV20-1
clone size: few
D gene: TRBD2
J gene: TRBJ2-7
CDR3 length: 15
CDR3 protein: CSARDTAGFSYEQYF
CDR3 DNA: TGCAGTGCTAGAGATACAGCGGGATTTTCCTACGAGCAGTACTTC

V gene: TRBV20-1
clone size: NA
D gene: NA
J gene: TRBJ2-3
CDR3 length: 11
CDR3 protein: CSARESNTQYF
CDR3 DNA: TGCAGTGCTAGAGAAAGCAATACGCAGTATTTT

V gene: TRBV12-3/TRBV12-4
clone size: many
D gene: NA
J gene: TRBJ1-1
CDR3 length: 13
CDR3 protein: CASSLQPNTEAFF
CDR3 DNA: TGTGCCAGCAGCCTACAACCGAACACTGAAGCTTTCTTT

V gene: TRBV20-1
clone size: NA
D gene: NA
J gene: TRBJ2-3
CDR3 length: 13
CDR3 protein: CSARGSVSDTQYF
CDR3 DNA: TGCAGTGCTAGAGGTTCCGTGTCGGATACGCAGTATTTT